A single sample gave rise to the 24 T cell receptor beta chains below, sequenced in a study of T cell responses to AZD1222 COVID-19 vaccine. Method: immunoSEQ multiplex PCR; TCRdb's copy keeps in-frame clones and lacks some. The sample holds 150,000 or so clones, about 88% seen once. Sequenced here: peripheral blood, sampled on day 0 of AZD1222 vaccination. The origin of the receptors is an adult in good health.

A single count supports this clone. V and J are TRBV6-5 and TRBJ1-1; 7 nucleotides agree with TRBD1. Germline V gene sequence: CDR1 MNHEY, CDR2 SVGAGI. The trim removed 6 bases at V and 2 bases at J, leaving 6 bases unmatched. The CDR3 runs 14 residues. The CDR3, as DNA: TGTGCCAGCAGCCTGGGACAGATCAACACTGAAGCTTTCTTT. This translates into CASSLGQINTEAFF.

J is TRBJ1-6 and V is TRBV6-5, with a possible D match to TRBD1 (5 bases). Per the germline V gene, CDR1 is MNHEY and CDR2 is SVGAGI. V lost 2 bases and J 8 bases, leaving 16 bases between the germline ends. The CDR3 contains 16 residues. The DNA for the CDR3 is TGTGCCAGCAGTTACGGGGCCCCGGGTGCGGATTCACCCCTCCACTTT. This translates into CASSYGAPGADSPLHF.

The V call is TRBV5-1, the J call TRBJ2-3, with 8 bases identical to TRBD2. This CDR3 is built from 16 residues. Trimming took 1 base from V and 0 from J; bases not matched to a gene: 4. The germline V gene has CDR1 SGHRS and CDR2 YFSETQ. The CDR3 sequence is CASSLRSGRSTDTQYF. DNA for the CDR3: TGCGCCAGCAGCTTGCGGAGCGGGAGAAGCACAGATACGCAGTATTTT.

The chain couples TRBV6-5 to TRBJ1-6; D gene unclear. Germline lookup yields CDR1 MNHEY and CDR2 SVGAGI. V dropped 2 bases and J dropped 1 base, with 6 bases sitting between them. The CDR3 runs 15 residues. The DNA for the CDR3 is TGTGCCAGCAGTTACGTCGTGTCCTATAATTCACCCCTCCACTTT. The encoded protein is CASSYVVSYNSPLHF.

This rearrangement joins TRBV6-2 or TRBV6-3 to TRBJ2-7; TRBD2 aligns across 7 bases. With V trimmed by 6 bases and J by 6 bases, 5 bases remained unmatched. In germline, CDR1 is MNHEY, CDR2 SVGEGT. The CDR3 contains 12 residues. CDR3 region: CASSRLAGEQYF. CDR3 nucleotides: TGTGCCAGCAGCCGACTAGCAGGCGAGCAGTACTTC.

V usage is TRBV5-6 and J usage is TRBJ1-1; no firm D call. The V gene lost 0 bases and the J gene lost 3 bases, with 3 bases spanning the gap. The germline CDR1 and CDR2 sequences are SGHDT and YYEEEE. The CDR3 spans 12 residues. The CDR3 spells CASSLADTEAFF. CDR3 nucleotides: TGTGCCAGCAGCTTGGCCGACACTGAAGCTTTCTTT.

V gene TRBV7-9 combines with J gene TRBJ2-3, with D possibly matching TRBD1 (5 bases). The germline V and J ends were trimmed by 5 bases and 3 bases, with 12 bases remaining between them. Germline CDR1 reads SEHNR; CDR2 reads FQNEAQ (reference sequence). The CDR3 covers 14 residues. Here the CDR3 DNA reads TGTGCCAGCAGCCAACTCCAGGGTACAGATACGCAGTATTTT. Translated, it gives CASSQLQGTDTQYF. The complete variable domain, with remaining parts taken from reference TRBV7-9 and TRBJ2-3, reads DTGVSQNPRHKITKRGQNVTFRCDPISEHNRLYWYRQTLGQGPEFLTYFQNEAQLEKSRLLSDRFSAERPKGSFSTLEIQRTEQGDSAMYLCASSQLQGTDTQYFGPGTRLTVL.

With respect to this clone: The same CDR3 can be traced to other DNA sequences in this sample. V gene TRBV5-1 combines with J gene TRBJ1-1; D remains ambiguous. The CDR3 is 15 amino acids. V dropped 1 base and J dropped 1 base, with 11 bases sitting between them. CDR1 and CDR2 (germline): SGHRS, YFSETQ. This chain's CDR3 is CASSLIPGENTEAFF. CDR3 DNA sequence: TGCGCCAGCAGCTTGATCCCAGGAGAGAACACTGAAGCTTTCTTT.

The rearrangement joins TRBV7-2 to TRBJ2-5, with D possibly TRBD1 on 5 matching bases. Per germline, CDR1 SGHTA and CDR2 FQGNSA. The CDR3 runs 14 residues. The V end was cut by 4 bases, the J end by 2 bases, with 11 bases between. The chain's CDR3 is CASSYQRGQETQYF. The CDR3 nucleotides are TGTGCCAGCAGCTACCAAAGGGGTCAAGAGACCCAGTACTTC.

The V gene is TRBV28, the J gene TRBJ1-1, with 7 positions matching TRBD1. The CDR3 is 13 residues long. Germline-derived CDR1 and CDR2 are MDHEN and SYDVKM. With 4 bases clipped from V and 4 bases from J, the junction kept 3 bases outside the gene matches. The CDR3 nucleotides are TGTGCCAGCAGTTCACAGGGGCGCACTGAAGCTTTCTTT. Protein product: CASSSQGRTEAFF.

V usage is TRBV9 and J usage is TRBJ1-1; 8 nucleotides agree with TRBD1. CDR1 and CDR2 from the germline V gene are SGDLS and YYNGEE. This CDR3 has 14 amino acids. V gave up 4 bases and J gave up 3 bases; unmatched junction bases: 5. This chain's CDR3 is CASSSDRVDTEAFF. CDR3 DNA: TGTGCCAGCAGCTCGGACAGGGTAGACACTGAAGCTTTCTTT.

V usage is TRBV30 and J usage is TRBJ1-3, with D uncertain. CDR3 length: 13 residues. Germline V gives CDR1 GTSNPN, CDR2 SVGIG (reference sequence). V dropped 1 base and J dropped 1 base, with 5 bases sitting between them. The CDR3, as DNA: TGTGCCTGGAGTGCGTTATCTGGAAACACCATATATTTT. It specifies CAWSALSGNTIYF.

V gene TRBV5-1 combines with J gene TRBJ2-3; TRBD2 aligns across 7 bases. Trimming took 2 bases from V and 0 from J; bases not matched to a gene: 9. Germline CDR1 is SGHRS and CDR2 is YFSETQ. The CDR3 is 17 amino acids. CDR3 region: CASSLLASGLSTDTQYF. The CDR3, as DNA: TGCGCCAGCAGCTTACTAGCTAGCGGCTTAAGCACAGATACGCAGTATTTT.

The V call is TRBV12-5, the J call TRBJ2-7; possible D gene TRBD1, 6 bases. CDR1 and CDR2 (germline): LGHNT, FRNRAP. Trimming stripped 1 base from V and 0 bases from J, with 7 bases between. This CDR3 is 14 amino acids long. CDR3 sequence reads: CASGLGTDSYEQYF. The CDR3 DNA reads TGTGCTAGTGGTTTGGGGACAGACTCCTACGAGCAGTACTTC.

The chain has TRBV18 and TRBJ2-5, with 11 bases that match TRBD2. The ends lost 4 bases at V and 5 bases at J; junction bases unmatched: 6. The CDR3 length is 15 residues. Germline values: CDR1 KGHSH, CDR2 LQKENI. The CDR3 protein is CASSRLAGGPETQYF. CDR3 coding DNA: TGTGCCAGCTCACGATTAGCGGGAGGGCCGGAGACCCAGTACTTC.

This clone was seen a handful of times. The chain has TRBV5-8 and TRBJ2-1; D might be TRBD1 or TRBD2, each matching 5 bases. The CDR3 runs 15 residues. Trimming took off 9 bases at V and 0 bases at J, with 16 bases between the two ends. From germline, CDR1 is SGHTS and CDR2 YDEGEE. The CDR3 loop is CATRGPESSYNEQFF. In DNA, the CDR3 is TGTGCCACCCGGGGACCCGAGAGCTCCTACAATGAGCAGTTCTTC.

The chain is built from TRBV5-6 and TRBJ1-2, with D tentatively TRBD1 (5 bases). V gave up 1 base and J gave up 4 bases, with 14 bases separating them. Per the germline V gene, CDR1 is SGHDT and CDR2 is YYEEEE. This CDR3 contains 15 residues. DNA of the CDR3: TGTGCCAGCAGCTTGTATGAAGGGGTGGTCTATGGCTACACCTTC. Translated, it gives CASSLYEGVVYGYTF.

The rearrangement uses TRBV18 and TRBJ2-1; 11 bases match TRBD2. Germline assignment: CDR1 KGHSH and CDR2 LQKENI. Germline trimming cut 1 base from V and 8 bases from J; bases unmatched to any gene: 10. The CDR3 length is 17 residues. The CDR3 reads CASSPRTTSGTTHEQFF. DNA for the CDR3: TGTGCCAGCTCACCACGCACGACTAGCGGGACTACGCATGAGCAGTTCTTC.

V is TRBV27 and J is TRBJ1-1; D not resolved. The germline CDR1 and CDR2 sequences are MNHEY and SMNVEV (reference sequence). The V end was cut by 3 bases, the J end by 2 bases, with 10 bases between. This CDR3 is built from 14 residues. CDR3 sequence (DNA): TGTGCCAGCAGTTTCATGGCTCCAAACACTGAAGCTTTCTTT. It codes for CASSFMAPNTEAFF.

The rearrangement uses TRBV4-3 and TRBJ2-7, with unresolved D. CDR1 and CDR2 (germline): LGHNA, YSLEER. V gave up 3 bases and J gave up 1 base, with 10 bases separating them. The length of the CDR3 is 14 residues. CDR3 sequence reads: CASSHDQSSYEQYF. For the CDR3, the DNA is TGCGCCAGCAGCCATGACCAGAGTTCCTACGAGCAGTACTTC.

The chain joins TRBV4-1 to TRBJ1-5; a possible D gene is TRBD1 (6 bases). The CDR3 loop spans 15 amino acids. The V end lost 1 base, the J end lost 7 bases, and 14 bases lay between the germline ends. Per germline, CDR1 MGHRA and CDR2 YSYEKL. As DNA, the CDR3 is TGCGCCAGCAGCCAAGCTCCGAGGGGGAAACAGCCCCAGCATTTT. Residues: CASSQAPRGKQPQHF.

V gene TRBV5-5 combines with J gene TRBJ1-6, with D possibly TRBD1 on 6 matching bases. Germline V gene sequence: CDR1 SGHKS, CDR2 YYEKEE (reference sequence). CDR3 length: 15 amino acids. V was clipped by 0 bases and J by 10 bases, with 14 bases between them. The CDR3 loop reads CASSLAGTFSSPLHF. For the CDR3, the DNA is TGTGCCAGCAGCTTGGCCGGGACATTCAGCTCACCCCTCCACTTT. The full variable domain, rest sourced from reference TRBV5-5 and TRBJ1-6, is DAGVTQSPTHLIKTRGQQVTLRCSPISGHKSVSWYQQVLGQGPQFIFQYYEKEERGRGNFPDRFSARQFPNYSSELNVNALLLGDSALYLCASSLAGTFSSPLHFGNGTRLTVT.

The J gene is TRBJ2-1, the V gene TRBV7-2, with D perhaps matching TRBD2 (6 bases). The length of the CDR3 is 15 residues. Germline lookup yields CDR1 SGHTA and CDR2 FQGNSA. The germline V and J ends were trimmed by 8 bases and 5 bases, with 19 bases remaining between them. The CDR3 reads CASARRASENNEQFF. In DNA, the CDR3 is TGTGCCAGCGCTAGGCGAGCTAGCGAGAACAATGAGCAGTTCTTC.

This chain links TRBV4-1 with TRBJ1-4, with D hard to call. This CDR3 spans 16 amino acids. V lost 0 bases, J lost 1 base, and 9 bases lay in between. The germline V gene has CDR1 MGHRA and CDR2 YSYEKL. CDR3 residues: CASSQDVGVTNEKLFF. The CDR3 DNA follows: TGCGCCAGCAGCCAAGATGTTGGCGTAACTAATGAAAAACTGTTTTTT.